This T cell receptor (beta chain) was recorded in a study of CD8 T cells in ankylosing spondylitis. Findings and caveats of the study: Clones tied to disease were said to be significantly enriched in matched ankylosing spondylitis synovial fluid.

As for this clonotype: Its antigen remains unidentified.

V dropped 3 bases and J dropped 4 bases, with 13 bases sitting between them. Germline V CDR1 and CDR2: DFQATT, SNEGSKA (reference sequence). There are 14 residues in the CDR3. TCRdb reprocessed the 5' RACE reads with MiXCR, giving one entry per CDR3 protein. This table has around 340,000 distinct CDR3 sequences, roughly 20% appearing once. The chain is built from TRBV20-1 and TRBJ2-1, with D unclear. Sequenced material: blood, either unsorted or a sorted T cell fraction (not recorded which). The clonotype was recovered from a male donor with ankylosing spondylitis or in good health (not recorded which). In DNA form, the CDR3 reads TGCAGTGCTAGCCAGGATGGGGTTTACAATGAGCAGTTCTTC. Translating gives CSASQDGVYNEQFF.